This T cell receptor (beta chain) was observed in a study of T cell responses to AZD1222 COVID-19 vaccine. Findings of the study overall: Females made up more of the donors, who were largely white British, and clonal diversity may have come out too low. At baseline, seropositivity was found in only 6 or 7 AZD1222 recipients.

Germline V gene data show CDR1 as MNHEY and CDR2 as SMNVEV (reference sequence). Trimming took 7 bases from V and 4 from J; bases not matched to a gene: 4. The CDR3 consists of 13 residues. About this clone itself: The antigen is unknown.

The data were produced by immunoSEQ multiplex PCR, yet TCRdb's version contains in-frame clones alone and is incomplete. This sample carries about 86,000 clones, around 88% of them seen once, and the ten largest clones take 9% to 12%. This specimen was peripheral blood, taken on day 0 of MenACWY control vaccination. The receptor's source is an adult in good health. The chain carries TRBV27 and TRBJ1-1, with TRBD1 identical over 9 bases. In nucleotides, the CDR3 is TGTGCCAGCACGCTGACAGGGGGCACTGAAGCTTTCTTT. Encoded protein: CASTLTGGTEAFF.